Described below is a single T cell receptor beta chain sequence and its context. Under the authors' procedure: Amplification of reference gene primers provided the estimated nucleated cell counts. TCRdb's table, derived via immunoSEQ multiplex PCR, lists solely in-frame clones and lacks some. The V and J calls and clone size were taken over from that table, and D and trimming were inferred from the DNA. The repertoire holds roughly 120,000 clones, with approximately 80% as singletons. V shed 3 bases and J 5 bases; nucleotides not matched to a gene: 14. CDR1 DFQATT and CDR2 SNEGSKA come from the germline V gene (reference sequence). The CDR3 is 19 residues long. The sample originates from a study of blood T cell repertoires in COVID-19.

The chain couples TRBV20-1 to TRBJ2-2; TRBD2 aligns across 14 bases. What was sequenced was peripheral blood. The sequence was obtained from a man between 50 and 59 years old with acute or convalescent COVID-19. CDR3 coding DNA: TGCAGTGCTAGTTGGGGGACTAGCGGGAGACCGGGGAAAACCGGGGAGCTGTTTTTT. Residues: CSASWGTSGRPGKTGELFF.